The 3 T cell receptor beta chains listed next were all sequenced from one sample in a study of blood T cells in healthy people across ages. Primed by a sample-barcoded 5' primer and a J-beta primer mix, a second PCR proceeded for 7 to 11 cycles. TCRdb re-derived calls from the 5' RACE reads in MiXCR, one entry per CDR3 protein. The sample records some 1.7 million distinct CDR3 sequences, about 28% being singletons. Material for sequencing was blood. The source of these receptors is a woman aged 25 to 39 in good health.

The chain recombines TRBV20-1 with TRBJ1-5; D gene uncertain. Germline V lookup: CDR1 DFQATT, CDR2 SNEGSKA (reference sequence). The germline V and J ends were trimmed by 5 bases and 0 bases, with 5 bases remaining between them. The CDR3 is made up of 12 amino acids. The CDR3 nucleotides are TGCAGTGCTCAGAATAGCAATCAGCCCCAGCATTTT. As protein: CSAQNSNQPQHF.

This clonotype was seen repeatedly, ten times or more. DNA of the CDR3: TGTGCCAGCAGCCCGCGAGCCCGGGTTAGCACAGATACGCAGTATTTT. Translated: CASSPRARVSTDTQYF. This chain joins TRBV7-6 and TRBJ2-3; D unclear. Trimming left V 5 bases short and J 0 bases short, with 15 bases between. Germline-derived CDR1 and CDR2 are SGHVS and FNYEAQ. The CDR3 sequence is 16 residues long.

V usage is TRBV28 and J usage is TRBJ2-6; the D gene is possibly TRBD2 (7 bases). In germline, CDR1 is MDHEN, CDR2 SYDVKM. Trimming shortened V by 3 bases and J by 0 bases, and 21 bases separated the two germline ends. The CDR3 is made up of 20 amino acids. In DNA, the CDR3 is TGTGCCAGCAGTTTTTTGTGGCCAAGGGGGGGCCGCTCTGGGGCCAACGTCCTGACTTTC. Its translation is CASSFLWPRGGRSGANVLTF.